The 5 T cell receptor beta chains in this list originate from one sample, sequenced in a study of blood T cell repertoires in COVID-19. Measured with immunoSEQ multiplex PCR; TCRdb has only the in-frame clones, and not every one. Altogether approximately 170,000 clones are present, over 75% being singletons, with the ten largest covering roughly 9.6%. The sample comprised peripheral blood. The receptors here all came from a man aged 55-75 years with active or convalescent COVID-19.

The V call is TRBV5-6, the J call TRBJ1-2; TRBD1 is a possible D gene (5 bases). This CDR3 spans 16 amino acids. Germline CDR1 and CDR2: SGHDT and YYEEEE. The ends were cut back, 4 bases at V and 4 bases at J, with 20 bases in the middle. CDR3 region: CASSAGGGESFYGYTF. CDR3 bases: TGTGCCAGCAGCGCTGGAGGAGGGGAGTCGTTCTATGGCTACACCTTC.

The rearrangement links TRBV3-1 (or the pseudogene TRBV3-2) to TRBJ2-2; a possible D gene is TRBD1 (5 bases). This CDR3 has 15 amino acids. V gave up 4 bases and J gave up 1 base, with 10 bases separating them. Germline-derived CDR1 and CDR2 are LGHDT and YNNKEL (reference sequence). CDR3 loop: CASSLFDRNTGELFF. DNA of the CDR3: TGTGCCAGCAGCCTTTTCGACAGGAACACCGGGGAGCTGTTTTTT.

The chain couples TRBV28 to TRBJ1-4, with a weak D call TRBD1 (5 bases). Germline CDR1 is MDHEN and CDR2 is SYDVKM. The CDR3 runs 16 residues. Trimming took off 4 bases at V and 3 bases at J, with 15 bases between the two ends. In nucleotides, the CDR3 is TGTGCCAGCAGTTCCGGGGGAGGTCGGGCTAATGAAAAACTGTTTTTT. It encodes CASSSGGGRANEKLFF.

The genes are TRBV29-1 and TRBJ2-7; D remains unclear. The germline gives CDR1 SQVTM, CDR2 ANQGSEA. This CDR3 has 12 residues. Between the trimmed V and J ends, which lost 1 base and 0 bases, there was a span of 4 bases. CDR3 sequence: CSVEVNSYEQYF. The CDR3, as DNA: TGCAGCGTTGAAGTTAACTCCTACGAGCAGTACTTC.

The J gene is TRBJ1-5, the V gene TRBV7-6; no clear D gene. With 0 bases removed from V and 1 base from J, the gap between germline ends came to 10 bases. This CDR3 spans 16 amino acids. Germline-derived CDR1 and CDR2 are SGHVS and FNYEAQ. CDR3 DNA: TGTGCCAGCAGCTTAGCGCCAGGCGAAAGCAATCAGCCCCAGCATTTT. It encodes CASSLAPGESNQPQHF.